The clone carrying this T cell receptor beta chain was detected once. Antigen specificity is unknown. The data stem from a study of cytomegalovirus exposure and HLA in healthy donors. Broader study findings: Roughly uniform sequencing depth across donors was assumed, possibly incorrectly. Cytomegalovirus-associated status was assigned to fewer than 200 TCR beta chains. Some V segments could not be told apart, so they were left out, TRBV6-2 and TRBV6-3 among them. Three chains tied to CMV proved CMV antigen-specific in vitro.

From germline, CDR1 is MNHEY and CDR2 SMNVEV (reference sequence). CDR3 length: 15 amino acids. Trimming shortened V by 2 bases and J by 7 bases, and 18 bases separated the two germline ends. PCR was performed using 60 Vbeta and 13 Jbeta primers. This table comes from immunoSEQ multiplex PCR, and its TCRdb copy is limited to in-frame clones, with some not included. This table has approximately 88,000 clones, 64% appearing once. The sequenced material came from PBMCs. The receptor comes from a man between 60 and 75 years old in good health and CMV-seronegative. The chain has TRBV27 and TRBJ2-7, with D hard to call. DNA of the CDR3: TGTGCCAGCAGTTTAACCCCGGAAACGCCCGGGGAGCAGTACTTC. This gives the protein CASSLTPETPGEQYF.